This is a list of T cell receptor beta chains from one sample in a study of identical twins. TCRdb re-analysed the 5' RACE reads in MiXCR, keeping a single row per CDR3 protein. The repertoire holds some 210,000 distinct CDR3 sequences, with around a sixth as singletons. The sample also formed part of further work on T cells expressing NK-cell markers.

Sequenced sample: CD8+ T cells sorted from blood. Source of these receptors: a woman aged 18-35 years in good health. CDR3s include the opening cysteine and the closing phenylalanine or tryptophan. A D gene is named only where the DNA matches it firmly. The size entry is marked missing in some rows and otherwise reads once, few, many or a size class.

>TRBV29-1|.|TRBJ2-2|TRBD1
TGCAGCGTGGTAGGACAGGGGAACGGGGAGCTGTTTTTT
CSVVGQGNGELFF
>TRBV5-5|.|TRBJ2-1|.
TGTGCCAGCAGCTTATTCGAGGGCCCAAATGAGCAGTTCTTC
CASSLFEGPNEQFF
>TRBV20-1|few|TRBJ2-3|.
TGCAGTGCTAGTCAAGATACGCAGTATTTT
CSASQDTQYF
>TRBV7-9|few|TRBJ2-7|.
TGTGCCAGCAGCTTAGCTAGCGTTAGCTACGAGCAGTACTTC
CASSLASVSYEQYF
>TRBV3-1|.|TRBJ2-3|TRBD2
TGTGCCAGCAGCCAAGGCATACTAGCGGGAGGGACCCGGGATGCTCGGACGCAGTATTTT
CASSQGILAGGTRDARTQYF
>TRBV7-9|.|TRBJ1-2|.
TGTGCCAGCAGCTCCCCGGGGGAAAATGGCTACACCTTC
CASSSPGENGYTF
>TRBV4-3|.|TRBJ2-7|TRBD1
TGCGCCAGCAGCCAGGACAGGGGGTCGGACGAGCAGTACTTC
CASSQDRGSDEQYF
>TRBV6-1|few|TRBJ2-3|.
TGTGCCAGCAGTGAACTGGCGAGTTGGACAGATACGCAGTATTTT
CASSELASWTDTQYF
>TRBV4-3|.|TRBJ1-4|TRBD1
TGCGCCAGCAGCCAAAGACAGGGGGTTGAAAAACTGTTTTTT
CASSQRQGVEKLFF
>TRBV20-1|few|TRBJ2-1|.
TGCAGTGCTAGAGGGGGTGACTACATGGGTGAGCAGTTCTTC
CSARGGDYMGEQFF
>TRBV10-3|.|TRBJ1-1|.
TGTGCCATCAGCCCGGTGGGGGAGGGAGACACTGAAGCTTTCTTT
CAISPVGEGDTEAFF
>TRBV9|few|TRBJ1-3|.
TGTGCCAGCAGCGTAGGCGGAGGGAGCGGAAACACCATATATTTT
CASSVGGGSGNTIYF
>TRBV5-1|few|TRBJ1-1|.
TGCGCCAGTAGCGTGATGGGGGGGCTCCAGAACACTGAAGCTTTCTTT
CASSVMGGLQNTEAFF
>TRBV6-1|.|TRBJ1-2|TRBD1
TGTGCCAGCAGTCCACAGGGGATCTATGGCTACACCTTC
CASSPQGIYGYTF
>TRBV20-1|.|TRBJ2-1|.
TGCAGTGCTAGAGTAGTCGGCGGTCCCTCCTACAATGAGCAGTTCTTC
CSARVVGGPSYNEQFF
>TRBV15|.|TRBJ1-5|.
TGTGCCACCAGCTCAGGGCTGGGCGATCAGCCCCAGCATTTT
CATSSGLGDQPQHF
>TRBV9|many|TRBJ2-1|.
TGTGCCAGCGATCGGGAAGGACTAGGGGGATACAATGAGCAGTTCTTC
CASDREGLGGYNEQFF
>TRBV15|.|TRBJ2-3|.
TGTGCCACCAGCAGAGATACAACAGATACGCAGTATTTT
CATSRDTTDTQYF
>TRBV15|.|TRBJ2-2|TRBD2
TGTGCCACCAGCCCCGGGGGGGGGAGCTTTATCTTGACGACCGGGGAGCTGTTTTTT
CATSPGGGSFILTTGELFF
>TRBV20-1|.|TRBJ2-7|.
TGCAGTGCAGAAAGCGACTTTTTCGCCGAGCAGTACTTC
CSAESDFFAEQYF
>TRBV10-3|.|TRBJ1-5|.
TGTGCCATCAGTGTGGCGGATAGCAATCAGCCCCAGCATTTT
CAISVADSNQPQHF
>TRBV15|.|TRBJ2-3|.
TGTGCCACCAGCAGGGTCTTCATTGGCGGTGACACAGATACGCAGTATTTT
CATSRVFIGGDTDTQYF
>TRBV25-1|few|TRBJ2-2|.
TGTGCCAGCAGTGAAACTTCCTTGGGGGGGGAGCTGTTTTTT
CASSETSLGGELFF
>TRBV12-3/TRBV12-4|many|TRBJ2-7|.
TGTGCCAGCAGTTTAAGCCTAGCCCGCGAGCAGTACTTC
CASSLSLAREQYF
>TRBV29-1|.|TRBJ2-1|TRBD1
TGCAGCGCTCGGACAGGGGAATACAATGAGCAGTTCTTC
CSARTGEYNEQFF
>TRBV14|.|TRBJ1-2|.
TGTGCCAGCAGCGATAACAACTATGGCTACACCTTC
CASSDNNYGYTF
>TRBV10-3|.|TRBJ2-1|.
TGTGCCATCAGTGAGCCCGGGGCTAACAATGAGCAGTTCTTC
CAISEPGANNEQFF
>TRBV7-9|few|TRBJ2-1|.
TGTGCCAGCAGCTCTTCCATGACCCCCTACAATGAGCAGTTCTTC
CASSSSMTPYNEQFF
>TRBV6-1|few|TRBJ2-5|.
TGTGCCGGCTCCCCCCGAGGGCCGGAGGAGACCCAGTACTTC
CAGSPRGPEETQYF
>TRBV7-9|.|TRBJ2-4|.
TGTGCCAGCAGCTTACGGGACGGAAAAGCCAAAAACATTCAGTACTTC
CASSLRDGKAKNIQYF
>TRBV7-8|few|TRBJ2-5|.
TGTGCCAGCAGCTTAGGGAGTCGGGAGACCCAGTACTTC
CASSLGSRETQYF
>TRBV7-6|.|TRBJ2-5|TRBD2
TGTGCCAGCAGCTTAGGTCCGCGGGGGGGCCCAGAGACCCAGTACTTC
CASSLGPRGGPETQYF
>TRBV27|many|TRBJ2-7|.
TGTGCCAGCAGTTTTTCAGGGGCGGGTGCCGAGCAGTACTTC
CASSFSGAGAEQYF
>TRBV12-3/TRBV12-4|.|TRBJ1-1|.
TGTGCCAGCAGCCACAGGGAAGGTGAAGCTTTCTTT
CASSHREGEAFF
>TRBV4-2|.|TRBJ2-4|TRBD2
TGTGCCAGCAGCCAATATATAACAGGCCTTGGGGGGGTCAAAAACATTCAGTACTTC
CASSQYITGLGGVKNIQYF
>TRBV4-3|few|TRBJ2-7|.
TGCGCCAGCAGCCCTAGGCCAGGGACAACCTACGAGCAGTACTTC
CASSPRPGTTYEQYF
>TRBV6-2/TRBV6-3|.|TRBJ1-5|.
TGTGCCAGCAGAAAGACGGGACGCGAGGATCAGCCCCAGCATTTT
CASRKTGREDQPQHF
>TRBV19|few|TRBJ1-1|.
TGTGCCAGTAGTATAGGGGGCGCGGGCACTGAAGCTTTCTTT
CASSIGGAGTEAFF
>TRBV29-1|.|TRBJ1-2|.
TGCAGCGTCCCCCGGTTGGAGATTGGCTACACCTTC
CSVPRLEIGYTF
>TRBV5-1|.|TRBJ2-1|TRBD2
TGCGCCAGCAGTATATCTAGCGGGAGCGGGGATGAGCAGTTCTTC
CASSISSGSGDEQFF
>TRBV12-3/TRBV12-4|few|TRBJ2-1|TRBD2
TGTGCCAGCAGTCGACCAATAGCGGGAGCGGACAATGAGCAGTTCTTC
CASSRPIAGADNEQFF
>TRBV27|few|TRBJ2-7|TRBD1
TGTGCCAGCAGTTCAACGGACAGGGGATACGAGCAGTACTTC
CASSSTDRGYEQYF
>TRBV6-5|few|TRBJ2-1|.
TGTGCCAGCAGTTTCTCATCGGCGATTTTGTGGCAGTTCTTC
CASSFSSAILWQFF
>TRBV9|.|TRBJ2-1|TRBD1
TGTGCCAGCAGCGCCCGGGACAGGGTCTATGAGCAGTTCTTC
CASSARDRVYEQFF
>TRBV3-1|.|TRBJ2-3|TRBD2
TGTGCCAGCAGCCAATTGAGTACTAGCGGCACAGATACGCAGTATTTT
CASSQLSTSGTDTQYF
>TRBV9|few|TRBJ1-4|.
TGTGCCAGCAGCCCTTTCGGAAGACAGGCCAGAAGTGAAAAACTGTTTTTT
CASSPFGRQARSEKLFF
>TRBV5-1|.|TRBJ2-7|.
TGCGCCAGCCCCAGGGGAGGCTACGAGCAGTACTTC
CASPRGGYEQYF
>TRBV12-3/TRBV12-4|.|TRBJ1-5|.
TGTGCCAGCAGTTTCAATCCCCTATCGGGTCAGCCCCAGCATTTT
CASSFNPLSGQPQHF
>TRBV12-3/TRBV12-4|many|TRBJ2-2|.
TGTGCCAGCAGTTTAGCGTTCGGGGAGCTGTTTTTT
CASSLAFGELFF
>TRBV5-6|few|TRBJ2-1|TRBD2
TGTGCCAGCAGCCTTCTCAAGACTAGCTTCAATGAGCAGTTCTTC
CASSLLKTSFNEQFF
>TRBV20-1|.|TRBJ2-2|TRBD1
TGCAGTCTAGGGAGAAAGGGCAGGGGGCGCTTCGCCGGGGAGCTGTTTTTT
CSLGRKGRGRFAGELFF
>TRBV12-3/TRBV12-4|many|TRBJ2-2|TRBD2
TGTGCCAGCAGTTACGGGGGGACGACCGGGGAGCTGTTTTTT
CASSYGGTTGELFF
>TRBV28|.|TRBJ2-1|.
TGTGCCAGCAGTTTAATAGGGGGGGGCAATGAGCAGTTCTTC
CASSLIGGGNEQFF
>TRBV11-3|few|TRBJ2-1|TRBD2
TGTGCCAGCAGCCTGGCAGCGGGGGGTAGCAATGAGCAGTTCTTC
CASSLAAGGSNEQFF
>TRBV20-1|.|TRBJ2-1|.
TGCAGTGCTCTTAGCGGAAGCAGCTCCTACAATGAGCAGTTCTTC
CSALSGSSSYNEQFF
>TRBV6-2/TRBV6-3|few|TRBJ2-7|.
TGTGCCAGCAGTTACATGGCGGGACCCTACGAGCAGTACTTC
CASSYMAGPYEQYF
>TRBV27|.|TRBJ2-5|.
TGTGCCAGCCAATCGCTTGTAGGAGGACAAGAGACCCAGTACTTC
CASQSLVGGQETQYF
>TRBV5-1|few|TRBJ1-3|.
TGCGCCAGCAAGGCGGCAGTCGGGGTCTCTGGAAACACCATATATTTT
CASKAAVGVSGNTIYF
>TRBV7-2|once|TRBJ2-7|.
TGTGCCAGCAGCCCTGTTCCGGATAACTACGAGCAGTACTTC
CASSPVPDNYEQYF